The source of this TCR beta chain is a study of response to subunit inactivated influenza vaccine (dated by TCRdb to the late 2010s). Background for the entire study: Deep quantitative profiling of the T cell receptor repertoire was used in the study to follow responses to a trivalent subunit inactivated influenza vaccine. Overall study results and their limits: It was suggested by the authors that each seasonal influenza vaccination may recruit only a limited number of new T cells.

The germline V and J ends show losses of 3 bases and 0 bases respectively, and no gene match explains 4 bases of the junction. The CDR3 numbers 16 residues from cysteine through phenylalanine. The only DNA kept is the CDR3, 48 bases in frame from the first base. Via the germline V gene, CDR1 is SGHRS and CDR2 YFSETQ. This clonotype was counted between two and nine times. There is no known antigen for this receptor. There are no base qualities to consult, and no much larger clone falls within one base. Libraries were built with RT-PCR. The sample was run on an Illumina HiSeq 2500. TCRdb passed the public sequencing reads through fastp at Q25 and MiXCR, retaining productive beta sequences. Duplicate CDR3 protein sequences are folded into a single record with the most common DNA and genes. This sample is represented by around 570,000 distinct CDR3 sequences; less than 10% of them were singletons. The ten largest clones capture 10% to 15% of the sample.

Sequenced material: PBMCs from blood, taken 23 to 25 months after vaccination. The sequence came from a man between 50 and 75 years old who received an inactivated influenza vaccine. Donor details come from another sample of the same person, matched by shared clones. The V and J genes are TRBV5-1 and TRBJ2-1, and TRBD2 matches 9 of the central bases. The DNA reads as follows: TGCGCCAGCAGCTGGGGTAGCGGGAGCTCCTACAATGAGCAGTTCTTC. It is translated as CASSWGSGSSYNEQFF.